The rows below give T cell receptor beta chains drawn from one sample of a study of cytomegalovirus exposure and HLA in healthy donors. Method: immunoSEQ multiplex PCR; TCRdb's copy keeps in-frame clones and lacks some. The sample has 110,000 to 150,000 clones, roughly 93% seen once. The sequenced sample consisted of PBMCs. The receptor set was obtained from a man aged 18 to 29 in good health and CMV-seropositive. Each CDR3 is given with its conserved first and last residue. The D gene is left open where the match is weak. Size is stated for part of the rows, as once, few or many counts, or as a class when the clone is expanded.

D | J | size | V | DNA | CDR3
- | TRBJ1-1 | - | TRBV10-2 | TGCGCCAGCAGTGAACCCGGACATTCTGGGACTGAAGCTTTCTTT | CASSEPGHSGTEAFF
TRBD2 | TRBJ2-1 | - | TRBV14 | TGTGCCAGCAGCCAAGATAGAGGACTAGCGGCCTACAATGAGCAGTTCTTC | CASSQDRGLAAYNEQFF
- | TRBJ2-1 | - | TRBV19 | TGTGCCAGTAGTATAGATCGCGGTAGCTCCTACAATGAGCAGTTCTTC | CASSIDRGSSYNEQFF
TRBD2 | TRBJ2-7 | - | TRBV18 | TGTGCCAGCTCGCCAGGTGGGGGGGACTACGAGCAGTACTTC | CASSPGGGDYEQYF
TRBD1 | TRBJ2-7 | - | TRBV5-5 | TGTGCCAGCAGCCTGTTTGACAGGGAAATCCACGAGCAGTACTTC | CASSLFDREIHEQYF
TRBD2 | TRBJ2-1 | - | TRBV29-1 | TGCAGCGTTGCCCCGGGGACTAGCGTTAATGAGCAGTTCTTC | CSVAPGTSVNEQFF
- | TRBJ1-5 | once | TRBV6-1 | TGTGCCAGCTGGGGGGGGGCCAATCAGCCCCAGCATTTT | CASWGGANQPQHF
- | TRBJ1-2 | - | TRBV29-1 | TGCAGCGTTGTTGCGGCCGGCTACACCTTC | CSVVAAGYTF
TRBD1 | TRBJ2-1 | - | TRBV7-9 | TGTGCCAGCAGCTCACCTCAGGGGGCGTCGTACAATGAGCAGTTCTTC | CASSSPQGASYNEQFF
TRBD2 | TRBJ2-7 | - | TRBV5-6 | TGTGCCAGCGGGCAAGAGCGGGAGGGACCATACGAGCAGTACTTC | CASGQEREGPYEQYF
TRBD1 | TRBJ1-2 | once | TRBV5-4 | TGTGCCAGCAGCACAGGGGTTGGCTATGGCTACACCTTC | CASSTGVGYGYTF
- | TRBJ1-2 | - | TRBV5-1 | TGCGCCAGCAGCTTGGATGCGGATGGCTACACCTTC | CASSLDADGYTF
- | TRBJ2-7 | - | TRBV7-9 | TGTGCCAGCAGCTACATGTTTGGTCCCCGGAGGGGCGAGCAGTACTTC | CASSYMFGPRRGEQYF
- | TRBJ1-5 | - | TRBV5-6 | TGTGCCAGCAGCTTGGAGGTAGGAGGGACCCAGCATTTT | CASSLEVGGTQHF
TRBD2 | TRBJ2-7 | - | TRBV5-1 | TGCGCCAGCAGCTTGATTACTAGCGGGAGTTACGAGCAGTACTTC | CASSLITSGSYEQYF
- | TRBJ2-3 | - | TRBV27 | TGTGCCAGCAGTTTGGGGCCGACAGGTTCGGCAGATACGCAGTATTTT | CASSLGPTGSADTQYF
- | TRBJ2-5 | - | TRBV7-7 | TGTGCCAGCAGCTTAGATAGGGGTTCCCAAGAGACCCAGTACTTC | CASSLDRGSQETQYF
- | TRBJ2-7 | - | TRBV7-6 | TGTGCCAGCAGCTCCGGACAGACCTACGAGCAGTACTTC | CASSSGQTYEQYF
- | TRBJ1-4 | - | TRBV19 | TGTGCCAGTAGTATAGATGTCGGGATTGAGGAAAAACTGTTTTTT | CASSIDVGIEEKLFF
TRBD2 | TRBJ2-4 | - | TRBV5-5 | TGTGCCAGCAGCTCCCGACTAGCGGGAGGGTACATTCAGTACTTC | CASSSRLAGGYIQYF
- | TRBJ2-2 | - | TRBV28 | TGTGCCAGCAGTTCCTCACAGGGTTATGTATGGACCGGGGAGCTGTTTTTT | CASSSSQGYVWTGELFF
TRBD1 | TRBJ1-1 | once | TRBV13 | TGTGCCAGCAGCTCCCGACAGGGCGGTGAAGCTTTCTTT | CASSSRQGGEAFF
- | TRBJ2-2 | - | TRBV7-9 | TGTGCCAGCAGCGGATTGGGCCCTGACAGGCCTGCCGGGGAGCTGTTTTTT | CASSGLGPDRPAGELFF
- | TRBJ2-5 | - | TRBV15 | TGTGCCACCAGCGAGTTAGCGGAGACCCAGTACTTC | CATSELAETQYF
- | TRBJ2-1 | few | TRBV28 | TGTGCCAGCAACCTCCGGGGGGAGCAGTTCTTC | CASNLRGEQFF
- | TRBJ2-1 | - | TRBV7-2 | TGTGCCAGCAGCTTAGACTTATACAATGAGCAGTTCTTC | CASSLDLYNEQFF
TRBD1 | TRBJ1-1 | - | TRBV4-1 | TGCGCCACCAGGGTCATTGAGCAGGGGGAAACTGAAGCTTTCTTT | CATRVIEQGETEAFF
- | TRBJ2-7 | - | TRBV6-5 | TGTGCCAGCAGTCTGGGGGCCAGCGGCCCCTACGAGCAGTACTTC | CASSLGASGPYEQYF
TRBD1 | TRBJ1-1 | - | TRBV5-1 | TGCGCCAGCAGCTCCGGACAGGGGCTGAACACTGAAGCTTTCTTT | CASSSGQGLNTEAFF
TRBD1 | TRBJ2-7 | - | TRBV10-3 | TGTGCCATCAGTGAGACAGACAGGGATCGAGCCTACTACGAGCAGTACTTC | CAISETDRDRAYYEQYF
- | TRBJ2-1 | once | TRBV6-5 | TGTGCCAGCACCCCCTTGAGCCAGCGAAGGAATGAGCAGTTCTTC | CASTPLSQRRNEQFF
TRBD1 | TRBJ2-7 | once | TRBV5-1 | TGCGCCAGCAGCCTAGGAGGGACAGGGGCCCCTGGGCACTACGAGCAGTACTTC | CASSLGGTGAPGHYEQYF
TRBD1 | TRBJ2-7 | once | TRBV6-5 | TGTGCCAGCAGTTCCACCGACAGGGTGTACGAGCAGTACTTC | CASSSTDRVYEQYF
- | TRBJ2-7 | once | TRBV21-1 | TGTGCCAGCAGCAACGCGGGGACTAGCGGGCCCTACGAGCAGTACTTC | CASSNAGTSGPYEQYF
TRBD2 | TRBJ2-3 | - | TRBV11-2 | TGTGCCAGCAGCTTACGGGGGGTCACAGATACGCAGTATTTT | CASSLRGVTDTQYF
- | TRBJ2-2 | - | TRBV4-1 | TGCGCCAGCAGCCAAGTACAGGACACCGGGGAGCTGTTTTTT | CASSQVQDTGELFF
- | TRBJ2-7 | few | TRBV20-1 | TGCAGTGCTAGAATCCTAGCAGAGCAGTACTTC | CSARILAEQYF